The present entry profiles one T cell receptor (beta chain) with its context. The sample is drawn from a study of blood T cell repertoires in COVID-19. Study information: Whether acute or convalescent, the COVID-19 samples came from the United States, Italy and Spain.

Data came from immunoSEQ multiplex PCR; TCRdb stores just in-frame clones and leaves some out. The sample contains around 75,000 clones, roughly 91% of which appear only once. The V segment lost 5 bases and the J segment 3 bases; nucleotides outside the gene matches: 2. Germline V lookup: CDR1 SGHVS, CDR2 FQNEAQ. The CDR3 is made up of 13 amino acids. Sequencing used peripheral blood. This TCR was sampled from a human donor in a cohort sampled during active COVID-19. The chain links TRBV7-8 to TRBJ1-2, with 8 bases aligning to TRBD1. CDR3 sequence reads: CASSMGQDYGYTF. The CDR3 bases are TGTGCCAGCAGCATGGGACAGGACTATGGCTACACCTTC.